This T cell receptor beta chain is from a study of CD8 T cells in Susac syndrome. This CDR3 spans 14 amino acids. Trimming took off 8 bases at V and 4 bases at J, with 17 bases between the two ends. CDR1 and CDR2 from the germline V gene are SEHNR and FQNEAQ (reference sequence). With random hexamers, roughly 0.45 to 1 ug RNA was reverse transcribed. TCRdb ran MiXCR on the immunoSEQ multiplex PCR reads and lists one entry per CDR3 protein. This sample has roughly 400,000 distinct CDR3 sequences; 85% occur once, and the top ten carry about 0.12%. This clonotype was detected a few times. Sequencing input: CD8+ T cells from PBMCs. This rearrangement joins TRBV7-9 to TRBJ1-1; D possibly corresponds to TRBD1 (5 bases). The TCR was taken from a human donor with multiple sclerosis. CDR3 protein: CASGGKTAGTEAFF. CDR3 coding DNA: TGTGCCAGCGGGGGAAAGACAGCGGGCACTGAAGCTTTCTTT.